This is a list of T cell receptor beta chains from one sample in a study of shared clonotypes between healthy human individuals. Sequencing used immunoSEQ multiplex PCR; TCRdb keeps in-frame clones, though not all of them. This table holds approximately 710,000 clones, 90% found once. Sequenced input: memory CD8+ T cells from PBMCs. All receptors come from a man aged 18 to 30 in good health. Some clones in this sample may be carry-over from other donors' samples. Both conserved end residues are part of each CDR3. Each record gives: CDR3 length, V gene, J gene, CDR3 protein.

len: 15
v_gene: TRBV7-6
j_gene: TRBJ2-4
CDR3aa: CASSPAVSAKNIQYF

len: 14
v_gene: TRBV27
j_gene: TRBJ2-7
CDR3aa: CASSTAGTGVEQYF

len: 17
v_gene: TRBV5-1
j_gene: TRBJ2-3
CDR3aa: CASSFSGDSKYSNTQYF

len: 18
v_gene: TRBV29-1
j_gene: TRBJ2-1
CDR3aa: CSVDTGLAEISSYNEQFF

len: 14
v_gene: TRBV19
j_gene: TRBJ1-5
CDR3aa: CASSMGARGTPQHF

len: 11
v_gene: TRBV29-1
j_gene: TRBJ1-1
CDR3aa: CSVEDLTEAFF

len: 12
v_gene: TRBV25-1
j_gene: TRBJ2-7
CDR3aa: CASSGSGDEQYF

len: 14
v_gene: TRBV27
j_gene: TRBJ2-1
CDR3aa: CASSFYRGLNEQFF

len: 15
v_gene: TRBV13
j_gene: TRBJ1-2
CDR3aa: CASSLFGGRRDGYTF

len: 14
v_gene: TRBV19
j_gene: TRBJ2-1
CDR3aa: CASSMGLAGNEQFF

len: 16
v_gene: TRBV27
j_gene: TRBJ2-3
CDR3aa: CASSRNPRTSTDTQYF

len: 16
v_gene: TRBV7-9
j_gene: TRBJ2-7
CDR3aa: CASSSDWGTGEYEQYF

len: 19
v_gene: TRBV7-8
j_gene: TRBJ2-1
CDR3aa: CASSQGLAGVARGGNEQFF

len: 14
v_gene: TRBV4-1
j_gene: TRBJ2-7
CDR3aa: CASSQNARSYEQYF

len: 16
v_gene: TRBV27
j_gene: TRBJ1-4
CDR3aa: CASSLGVTPGGEKLFF

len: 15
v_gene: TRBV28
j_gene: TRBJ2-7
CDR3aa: CASRGYGTENYEQYF

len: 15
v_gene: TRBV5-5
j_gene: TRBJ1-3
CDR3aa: CASSPGRSSGNTIYF

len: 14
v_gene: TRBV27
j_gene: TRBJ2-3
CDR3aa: CASRVQGSTDTQYF

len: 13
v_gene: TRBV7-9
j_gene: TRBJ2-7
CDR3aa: CASSLASTYEQYF

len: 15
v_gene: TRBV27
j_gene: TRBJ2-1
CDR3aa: CASSLGLGVYNEQFF

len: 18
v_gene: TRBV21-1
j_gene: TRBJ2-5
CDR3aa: CASSRRPGLAGLIETQYF

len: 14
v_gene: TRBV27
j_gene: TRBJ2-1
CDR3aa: CASSLGQGNREQFF

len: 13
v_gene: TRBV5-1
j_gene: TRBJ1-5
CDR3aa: CASSLAGGQPQHF